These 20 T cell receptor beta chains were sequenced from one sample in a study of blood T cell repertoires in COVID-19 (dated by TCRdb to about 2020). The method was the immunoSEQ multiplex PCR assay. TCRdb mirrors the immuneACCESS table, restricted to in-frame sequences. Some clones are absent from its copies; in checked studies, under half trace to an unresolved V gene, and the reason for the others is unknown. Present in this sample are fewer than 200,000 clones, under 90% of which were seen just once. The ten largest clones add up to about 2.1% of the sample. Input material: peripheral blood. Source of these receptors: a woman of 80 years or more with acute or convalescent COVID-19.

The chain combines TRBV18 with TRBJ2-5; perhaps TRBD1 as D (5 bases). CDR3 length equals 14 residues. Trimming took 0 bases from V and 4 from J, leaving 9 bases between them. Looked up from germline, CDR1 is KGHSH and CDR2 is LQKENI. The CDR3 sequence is CASSPPAGRETQYF. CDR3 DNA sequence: TGTGCCAGCTCACCACCGGCAGGGCGAGAGACCCAGTACTTC.

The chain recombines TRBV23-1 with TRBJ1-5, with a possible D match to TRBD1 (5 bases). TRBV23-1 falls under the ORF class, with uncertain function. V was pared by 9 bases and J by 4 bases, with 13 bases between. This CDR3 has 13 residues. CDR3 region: CASSREGNQPQHF. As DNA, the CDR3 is TGCGCCAGTTCCAGGGAGGGGAATCAGCCCCAGCATTTT.

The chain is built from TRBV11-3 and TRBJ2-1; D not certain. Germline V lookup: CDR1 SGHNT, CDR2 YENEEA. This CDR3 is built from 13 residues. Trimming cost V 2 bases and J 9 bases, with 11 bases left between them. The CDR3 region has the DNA TGTGCCAGCAGCTTAAATCCCGTGAGTGAGCAGTTCTTC. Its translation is CASSLNPVSEQFF.

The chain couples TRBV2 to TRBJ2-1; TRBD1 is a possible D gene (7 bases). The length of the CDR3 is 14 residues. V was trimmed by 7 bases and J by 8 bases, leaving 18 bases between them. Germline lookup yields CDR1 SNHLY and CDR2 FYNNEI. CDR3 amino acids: CASTRGAGGYEQFF. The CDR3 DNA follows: TGTGCCAGCACGAGGGGGGCAGGGGGATATGAGCAGTTCTTC.

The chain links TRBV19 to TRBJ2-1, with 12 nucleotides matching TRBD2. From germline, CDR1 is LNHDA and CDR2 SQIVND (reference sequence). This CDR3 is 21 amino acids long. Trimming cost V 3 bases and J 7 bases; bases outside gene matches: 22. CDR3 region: CASSIEFFGLAGGLARNEQFF. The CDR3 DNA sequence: TGTGCCAGTAGTATCGAGTTTTTTGGGCTAGCGGGAGGGCTGGCTAGGAATGAGCAGTTCTTC.

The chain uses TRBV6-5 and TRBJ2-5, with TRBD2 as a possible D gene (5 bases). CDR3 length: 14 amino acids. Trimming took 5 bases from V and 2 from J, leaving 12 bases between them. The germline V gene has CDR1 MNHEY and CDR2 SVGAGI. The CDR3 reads CASSPPDFQETQYF. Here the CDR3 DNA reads TGTGCCAGCAGTCCGCCGGACTTTCAAGAGACCCAGTACTTC.

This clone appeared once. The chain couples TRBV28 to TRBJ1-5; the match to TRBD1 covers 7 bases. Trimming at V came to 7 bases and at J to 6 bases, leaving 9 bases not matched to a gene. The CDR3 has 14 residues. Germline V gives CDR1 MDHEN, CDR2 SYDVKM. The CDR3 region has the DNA TGTGCCAGCACTAGACAGGGATACGGTCAGCCCCAGCATTTT. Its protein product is CASTRQGYGQPQHF.

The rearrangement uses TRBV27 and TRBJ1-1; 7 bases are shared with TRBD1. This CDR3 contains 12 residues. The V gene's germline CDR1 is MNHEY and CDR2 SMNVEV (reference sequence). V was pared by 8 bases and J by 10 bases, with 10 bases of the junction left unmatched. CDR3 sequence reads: CASRHNRGGAFF. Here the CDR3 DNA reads TGTGCCAGCCGTCATAACAGGGGAGGAGCTTTCTTT.

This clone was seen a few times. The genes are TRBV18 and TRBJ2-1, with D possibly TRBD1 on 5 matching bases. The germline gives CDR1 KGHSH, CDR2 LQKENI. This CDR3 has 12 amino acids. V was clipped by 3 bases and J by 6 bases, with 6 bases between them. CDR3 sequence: CASSPDSNEQFF. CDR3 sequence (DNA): TGTGCCAGCTCACCCGACAGCAATGAGCAGTTCTTC. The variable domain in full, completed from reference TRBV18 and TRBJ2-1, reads NAGVMQNPRHLVRRRGQEARLRCSPMKGHSHVYWYRQLPEEGLKFMVYLQKENIIDESGMPKERFSAEFPKEGPSILRIQQVVRGDSAAYFCASSPDSNEQFFGPGTRLTVL.

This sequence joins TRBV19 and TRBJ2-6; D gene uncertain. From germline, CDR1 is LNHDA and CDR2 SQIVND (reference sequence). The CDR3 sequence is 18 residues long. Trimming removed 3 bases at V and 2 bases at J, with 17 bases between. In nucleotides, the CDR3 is TGTGCCAGTAGTATTTTCCTCTTTTCCCGGGCTGGGGCCAACGTCCTGACTTTC. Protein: CASSIFLFSRAGANVLTF.

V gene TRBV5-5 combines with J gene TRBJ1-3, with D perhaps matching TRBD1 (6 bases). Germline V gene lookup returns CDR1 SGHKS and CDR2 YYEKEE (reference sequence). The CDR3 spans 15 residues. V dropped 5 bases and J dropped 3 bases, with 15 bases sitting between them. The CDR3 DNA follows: TGTGCCAGCAGGCCAACCGGGGGGCTTGGAAACACCATATATTTT. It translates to CASRPTGGLGNTIYF.

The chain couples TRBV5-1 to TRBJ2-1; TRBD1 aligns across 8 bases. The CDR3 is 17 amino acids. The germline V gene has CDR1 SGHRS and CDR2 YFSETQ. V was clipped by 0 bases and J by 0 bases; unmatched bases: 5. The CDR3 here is CASSLVTGVRSYNEQFF. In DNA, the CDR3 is TGCGCCAGCAGCTTGGTGACAGGGGTTCGCTCCTACAATGAGCAGTTCTTC. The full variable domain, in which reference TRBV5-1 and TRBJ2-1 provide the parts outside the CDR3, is KAGVTQTPRYLIKTRGQQVTLSCSPISGHRSVSWYQQTPGQGLQFLFEYFSETQRNKGNFPGRFSGRQFSNSRSEMNVSTLELGDSALYLCASSLVTGVRSYNEQFFGPGTRLTVL.

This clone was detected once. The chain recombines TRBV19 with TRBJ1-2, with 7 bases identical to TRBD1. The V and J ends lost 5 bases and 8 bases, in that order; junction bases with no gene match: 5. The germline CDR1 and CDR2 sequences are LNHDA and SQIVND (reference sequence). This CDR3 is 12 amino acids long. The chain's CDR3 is CASSSYRGGYTF. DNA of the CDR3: TGTGCCAGTAGTTCCTACAGGGGAGGCTACACCTTC.

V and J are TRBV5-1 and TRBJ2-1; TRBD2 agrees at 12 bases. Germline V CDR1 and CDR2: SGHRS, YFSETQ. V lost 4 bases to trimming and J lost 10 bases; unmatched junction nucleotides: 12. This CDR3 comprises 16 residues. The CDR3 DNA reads TGCGCCAGCAGCGTGAACCCTAGCGGGGGGGCGGGAGAGCAGTTCTTC. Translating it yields CASSVNPSGGAGEQFF.

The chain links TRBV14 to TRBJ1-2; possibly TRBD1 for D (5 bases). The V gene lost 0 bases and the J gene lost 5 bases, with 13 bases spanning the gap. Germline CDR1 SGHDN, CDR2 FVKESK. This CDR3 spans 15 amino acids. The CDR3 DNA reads TGTGCCAGCAGCCAAGATAGTGTGAAGGGGTATGGCTACACCTTC. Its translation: CASSQDSVKGYGYTF.

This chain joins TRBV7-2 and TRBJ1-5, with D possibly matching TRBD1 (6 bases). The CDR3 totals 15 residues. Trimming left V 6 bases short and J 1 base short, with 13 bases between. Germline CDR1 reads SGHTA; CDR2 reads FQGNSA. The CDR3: CASSLQGSSNQPQHF. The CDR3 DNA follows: TGTGCCAGCAGTTTACAGGGAAGCAGCAATCAGCCCCAGCATTTT.

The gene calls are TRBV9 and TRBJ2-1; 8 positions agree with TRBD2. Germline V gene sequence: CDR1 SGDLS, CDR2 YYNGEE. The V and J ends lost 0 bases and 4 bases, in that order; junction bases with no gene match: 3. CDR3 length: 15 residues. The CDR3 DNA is TGTGCCAGCAGCGTAGAACTAGCGGAGTACAATGAGCAGTTCTTC. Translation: CASSVELAEYNEQFF.

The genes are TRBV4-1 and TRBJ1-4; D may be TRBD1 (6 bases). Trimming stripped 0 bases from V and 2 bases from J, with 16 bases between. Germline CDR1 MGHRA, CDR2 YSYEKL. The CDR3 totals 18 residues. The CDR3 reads CASSQDAGGTGTNEKLFF. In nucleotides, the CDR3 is TGCGCCAGCAGCCAAGATGCGGGGGGCACCGGGACTAATGAAAAACTGTTTTTT.

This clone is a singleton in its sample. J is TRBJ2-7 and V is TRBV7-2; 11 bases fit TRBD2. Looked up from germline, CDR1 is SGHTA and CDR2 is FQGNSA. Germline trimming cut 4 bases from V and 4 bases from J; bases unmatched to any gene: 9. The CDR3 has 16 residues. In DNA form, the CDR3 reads TGTGCCAGCAGCTCCTCTAGCGGGAGGATAAGTTACGAGCAGTACTTC. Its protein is CASSSSSGRISYEQYF. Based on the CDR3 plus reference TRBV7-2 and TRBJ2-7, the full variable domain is GAGVSQSPSNKVTEKGKDVELRCDPISGHTALYWYRQSLGQGLEFLIYFQGNSAPDKSGLPSDRFSAERTGGSVSTLTIQRTQQEDSAVYLCASSSSSGRISYEQYFGPGTRLTVT.

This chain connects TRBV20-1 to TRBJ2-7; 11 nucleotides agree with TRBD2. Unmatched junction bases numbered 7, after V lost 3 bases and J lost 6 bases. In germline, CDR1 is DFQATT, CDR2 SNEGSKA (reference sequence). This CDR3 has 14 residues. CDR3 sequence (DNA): TGCAGTGCTAGTACGGGACTAGCGGACGTCGAGCAGTACTTC. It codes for CSASTGLADVEQYF.